Below, 21 T cell receptor beta chains from the same sample are listed, as sequenced in a study of T cells in Graves' hyperthyroidism and ophthalmopathy. There were TCR beta CDR3 regions amplified from RNA transcripts. TCR CDR3 regions were first amplified by RT-PCR with HTBI primers. TCRdb used MiXCR to reprocess the multiplex PCR reads, holding one entry per CDR3 protein. Of tens of thousands of distinct CDR3 sequences detected, less than 65% appear once; the ten largest clones hold 34%. The source material was peripheral blood or thyroid tissue (not recorded which). The origin of the receptors is a man younger than 35 with Graves' hyperthyroidism.

This clonotype was detected many times. The gene calls are TRBV5-1 and TRBJ2-5; tentative D call: TRBD1 (5 bases). Germline loops: CDR1 SGHRS, CDR2 YFSETQ. V lost 5 bases and J lost 2, with 16 bases in between. This CDR3 has 15 amino acids. CDR3 in amino acids: CASRSGLAAQETQYF. The CDR3 DNA reads as TGCGCCAGCAGGTCAGGGTTAGCAGCTCAAGAGACCCAGTACTTC.

This chain uses TRBV7-2 with TRBJ2-5; TRBD2 matches 9 bases. The V gene's germline CDR1 is SGHTA and CDR2 FQGNSA. This CDR3 is 14 amino acids long. V lost 6 bases to trimming and J lost 2 bases; unmatched junction nucleotides: 4. CDR3 bases: TGTGCCAGCAGGGCTCTAGCGGGACAAGAGACCCAGTACTTC. Translated: CASRALAGQETQYF.

Remarks on this clonotype: The junction and the germline gene differ at one end; a read error may be behind it. The rearrangement joins TRBV12-3 or TRBV12-4 to TRBJ2-3, with TRBD2 matching over 8 bases. This CDR3 is 15 amino acids long. The CDR3 DNA is TGTGCCGGCAGTCCCAGCGGGGGAGCCACAGATACGCAGTATTTT. Amino acid sequence: CAGSPSGGATDTQYF.

CDR3 sequence reads: CASSLRGGAYGYTF. In DNA, the CDR3 is TGTGCCAGCAGCCTGAGAGGGGGCGCCTATGGCTACACCTTC. The rearrangement links TRBV7-9 to TRBJ1-2; TRBD1 matches at 7 bases. Germline-derived CDR1 and CDR2 are SEHNR and FQNEAQ (reference sequence). V gave up 5 bases and J gave up 4 bases; unmatched junction bases: 7. The CDR3 is 14 amino acids.

Concerning this clonotype: No conserved phenylalanine or tryptophan ends this CDR3, so it is likely a read error. This CDR3 reads CASSVAFTGELFL. CDR3 nucleotide sequence: TGTGCCAGCAGTGTAGCTTTCACCGGGGAGCTGTTTCTT. The chain joins TRBV9 to TRBJ2-2; no clear D gene. Germline CDR1 and CDR2: SGDLS and YYNGEE. The CDR3 sequence is 13 residues long.

The chain recombines TRBV15 with TRBJ1-5; unclear D gene. The CDR3 sequence is 16 residues long. CDR1 is LNHNV, CDR2 YYDKDF, per germline (reference sequence). V lost 1 base, J lost 1 base, and 11 bases lay in between. CDR3 region: CATSRGYGRSNQPQHF. CDR3 DNA: TGTGCCACCAGCAGAGGATACGGGAGAAGCAATCAGCCCCAGCATTTT.

This clonotype was seen a handful of times. V is TRBV7-7 and J is TRBJ1-5; no definite D call. The CDR3 length is 13 residues. The V and J ends lost 5 bases and 11 bases respectively, with 16 bases between them. Germline CDR1 and CDR2: SSHAT and FNYEAQ (reference sequence). CDR3 loop: CASSTSGRETQHF. The CDR3 nucleotides read TGTGCCAGCAGCACTAGCGGGAGGGAGACCCAGCATTTT.

This rearrangement joins TRBV10-2 to TRBJ2-7, with TRBD2 matching over 10 bases. Trimming removed 4 bases from V and 7 bases from J; junction bases left unmatched: 7. CDR1 and CDR2 (germline): WSHSY, SAAADI. CDR3 length equals 14 residues. The CDR3 here is CASSVLAGEEEQYF. The CDR3 nucleotides are TGCGCCAGCAGTGTCCTAGCGGGAGAAGAAGAGCAGTACTTC.

This clonotype was detected only a few times. The chain recombines TRBV7-9 with TRBJ2-7; 8 bases map to TRBD1. The CDR3 loop spans 14 amino acids. CDR1 is SEHNR and CDR2 is FQNEAQ in the germline V gene (reference sequence). Germline trimming cut 5 bases from V and 5 bases from J; bases unmatched to any gene: 8. The CDR3 nucleotides read TGTGCCAGCAGCCCGGACAGGGCAGACGACGAGCAGTACTTC. This encodes CASSPDRADDEQYF.

V usage is TRBV11-2 and J usage is TRBJ1-1; TRBD1 matches at 8 bases. Germline-derived CDR1 and CDR2 are SGHAT and FQNNGV. The CDR3 loop spans 14 amino acids. V dropped 5 bases and J dropped 5; count of bases not matched to a gene: 7. For the CDR3, the DNA is TGTGCCAGCAGCCAACAGGGGGTCTGGACTGAAGCTTTCTTT. Translated: CASSQQGVWTEAFF.

The table lists this clonotype with many counts. The genes are TRBV4-3 and TRBJ2-7; D gene unclear. V was clipped by 1 base and J by 0 bases, with 13 bases between them. Germline CDR1 and CDR2: LGHNA and YSLEER. This CDR3 comprises 16 residues. CDR3 sequence: CASSQVSTDGSYEQYF. CDR3 DNA: TGCGCCAGCAGCCAAGTCTCCACAGATGGCTCCTACGAGCAGTACTTC.

This clonotype appeared a few times. This chain uses TRBV7-6 with TRBJ2-7, with 12 positions matching TRBD1. Losses at the gene ends were 11 bases for V and 5 bases for J; bases not matched to a gene: 13. Germline values: CDR1 SGHVS, CDR2 FNYEAQ. This CDR3 is built from 15 residues. The CDR3 nucleotides are TGTGCCTGGGGGGGCCGGGACAGGGGGCTGCACGAGCAGTACTTC. This gives the protein CAWGGRDRGLHEQYF. The full variable domain, its missing parts supplied by reference TRBV7-6 and TRBJ2-7, is GAGVSQSPRYKVTKRGQDVALRCDPISGHVSLYWYRQALGQGPEFLTYFNYEAQQDKSGLPNDRFSAERPEGSISTLTIQRTEQRDSAMYRCAWGGRDRGLHEQYFGPGTRLTVT.

This clonotype appeared many times. In DNA form, the CDR3 reads TGCAGTGCTAGGGACAGTTTTGTTGAAAAACTGTTTTTT. Protein sequence: CSARDSFVEKLFF. V gene TRBV20-1 combines with J gene TRBJ1-4; maybe TRBD1 (6 bases). V shed 3 bases and J shed 7 bases, with 12 bases lying between them. The CDR3 extends over 13 amino acids. In germline, CDR1 is DFQATT, CDR2 SNEGSKA (reference sequence).

The chain combines TRBV10-3 with TRBJ2-5; 10 bases fit TRBD1. The CDR3 sequence is 16 residues long. CDR1 is ENHRY, CDR2 SYGVKD, per germline. The trim removed 0 bases at V and 9 bases at J, leaving 10 bases unmatched. The CDR3 is CAISESLGQGTRAQYF. For the CDR3, the DNA is TGTGCCATCAGTGAGTCGTTGGGACAGGGGACTAGGGCCCAGTACTTC.

CDR3 nucleotides: TGTGCCAGCAGCTGGTCGGGCGTGACTAGCGGGAGGGGATCACCCCTCCACTTT. Protein sequence: CASSWSGVTSGRGSPLHF. The rearrangement joins TRBV7-2 to TRBJ1-6, with D perhaps matching TRBD1 (5 bases). With 4 bases removed from V and 10 bases from J, the gap between germline ends came to 26 bases. CDR1 is SGHTA and CDR2 is FQGNSA in the germline V gene. CDR3 length equals 18 residues.

The chain has TRBV5-5 and TRBJ2-3; 7 bases match TRBD2. Germline values: CDR1 SGHKS, CDR2 YYEKEE (reference sequence). V was clipped by 0 bases and J by 3 bases; unmatched bases: 7. The CDR3 runs to 16 residues. Written as DNA, the CDR3 is TGTGCCAGCAGCTTGGGTGGGCGGGGAGGGACAGATACGCAGTATTTT. Translating it yields CASSLGGRGGTDTQYF. The full variable domain, in which reference TRBV5-5 and TRBJ2-3 provide the parts outside the CDR3, is DAGVTQSPTHLIKTRGQQVTLRCSPISGHKSVSWYQQVLGQGPQFIFQYYEKEERGRGNFPDRFSARQFPNYSSELNVNALLLGDSALYLCASSLGGRGGTDTQYFGPGTRLTVL.

The CDR3 region is CSVRPGTSGRDQETQYF. CDR3 in DNA: TGCAGCGTGAGGCCCGGGACTAGCGGGAGAGATCAAGAGACCCAGTACTTC. The chain uses TRBV29-1 and TRBJ2-5, with 14 bases aligning to TRBD2. Germline CDR1 and CDR2: SQVTM and ANQGSEA. The CDR3 covers 17 residues. The trim removed 6 bases at V and 2 bases at J, leaving 11 bases unmatched.

The chain uses TRBV29-1 and TRBJ1-5; TRBD1 is a possible D gene (5 bases). The CDR3 is made up of 12 amino acids. Per the germline V gene, CDR1 is SQVTM and CDR2 is ANQGSEA. The germline V and J ends were trimmed by 3 bases and 13 bases, with 16 bases remaining between them. The CDR3 region is CSVEVNQGPQHF. Written as DNA, the CDR3 is TGCAGCGTTGAGGTCAATCAGGGACCGCAGCATTTT. Based on the CDR3 plus reference TRBV29-1 and TRBJ1-5, the full variable domain is SAVISQKPSRDICQRGTSLTIQCQVDSQVTMMFWYRQQPGQSLTLIATANQGSEATYESGFVIDKFPISRPNLTFSTLTVSNMSPEDSSIYLCSVEVNQGPQHFGDGTRLSIL.

The sample holds a few counts of this clonotype. The chain couples TRBV28 to TRBJ2-2; TRBD1 matches 7 bases. CDR1 and CDR2 from the germline V gene are MDHEN and SYDVKM. The CDR3 has 16 amino acids. V lost 4 bases to trimming and J lost 9 bases; unmatched junction nucleotides: 14. The CDR3 loop is CASSYSDRVVFRELFF. In nucleotides, the CDR3 is TGTGCCAGCAGTTACTCCGACAGGGTAGTGTTCCGGGAGCTGTTTTTT.

This clonotype was recorded a few times. The chain recombines TRBV30 with TRBJ2-7; possibly TRBD1 for D (5 bases). With 0 bases removed from V and 3 bases from J, the gap between germline ends came to 12 bases. From germline, CDR1 is GTSNPN and CDR2 SVGIG (reference sequence). This CDR3 is built from 14 residues. CDR3 amino acids: CAWSVGRARYEQYF. The DNA of the CDR3 is TGTGCCTGGAGTGTCGGCAGGGCCCGCTACGAGCAGTACTTC.

CDR3 sequence (DNA): TGTGCCAGCAGCTTAGCCGGGACAGGGACTAATCAGCCCCAGCATTTT. Residues: CASSLAGTGTNQPQHF. The chain uses TRBV7-2 and TRBJ1-5; TRBD1 aligns across 9 bases. CDR3 length: 16 residues. V lost 0 bases and J lost 4; bases outside the gene matches: 4. Germline V gene sequence: CDR1 SGHTA, CDR2 FQGNSA.